This entry lists 21 T cell receptor beta chains sequenced from one sample in a study of identical twins. One entry per CDR3 protein results from TCRdb running MiXCR on the 5' RACE reads. The data contain 200,000 to 300,000 distinct CDR3 sequences, about 13% of them seen just once; the ten biggest clones take up 4% to 5%. The data also belong to a second study, concerning yellow fever vaccine responses in identical twins.

The sample was memory (CD45RO+) T cells sorted from blood. These TCRs come from a woman aged 18-29 years in good health.

The table lists this clonotype with many counts. J is TRBJ2-1 and V is TRBV5-1; D is unclear. CDR3 size: 14 residues. V shed 2 bases and J shed 5 bases, with 11 bases lying between them. The germline V gene has CDR1 SGHRS and CDR2 YFSETQ. In DNA, the CDR3 is TGCGCCAGCAGCTTAGATGCAAATAACAATGAGCAGTTCTTC. It encodes CASSLDANNNEQFF.

The gene calls are TRBV29-1 and TRBJ2-2; 11 bases are a match to TRBD1. Trimming removed 5 bases from V and 4 bases from J; junction bases left unmatched: 9. This CDR3 comprises 16 residues. Germline V gene data show CDR1 as SQVTM and CDR2 as ANQGSEA. The CDR3 DNA sequence: TGCAGCGTTCGAAGTTGGACAGGGGGCATCACCGGGGAGCTGTTTTTT. Translating gives CSVRSWTGGITGELFF.

Only a few counts were recorded for this clonotype. With a much larger clone just one base away, this may be a read error. The chain recombines TRBV5-1 with TRBJ1-1; the D gene is possibly TRBD1 (6 bases). This CDR3 has 13 amino acids. The germline gives CDR1 SGHRS, CDR2 YFSETQ. Trimming took 1 base from V and 4 from J, leaving 8 bases between them. This chain's CDR3 is CASSLTGTTEAFF. In nucleotides, the CDR3 is TGCGCCAGCAGCTTGACAGGGACCACTGAAGCTTTCTTT.

The V and J genes are TRBV20-1 and TRBJ1-6; D is perhaps TRBD1 (6 bases). The germline gives CDR1 DFQATT, CDR2 SNEGSKA (reference sequence). V was pared by 6 bases and J by 8 bases, with 11 bases between. The CDR3 has 12 residues. For the CDR3, the DNA is TGCAGTGCGAAGGACAGTTATTCACCCCTCCACTTT. Residues: CSAKDSYSPLHF.

The chain couples TRBV4-2 to TRBJ2-2; possibly TRBD2 for D (6 bases). V was clipped by 4 bases and J by 4 bases, with 22 bases between them. Germline V gives CDR1 LGHNA, CDR2 YNFKEQ. CDR3 length: 18 amino acids. For the CDR3, the DNA is TGTGCCAGCAGCCCAGGCTATACCGGGACTCGAGGCACCGGGGAGCTGTTTTTT. Its protein product is CASSPGYTGTRGTGELFF.

This rearrangement joins TRBV12-3 or TRBV12-4 to TRBJ2-1; no firm D call. V lost 3 bases to trimming and J lost 4 bases, with 10 bases between them. The CDR3 consists of 14 residues. The CDR3 nucleotides are TGTGCCAGCAGTTTGAAGGCCGCTTACAATGAGCAGTTCTTC. Translating gives CASSLKAAYNEQFF.

This clonotype was counted a few times. V is TRBV10-2 and J is TRBJ2-3, with a possible D match to TRBD2 (6 bases). Trimming pared 8 bases from V and 2 bases from J, leaving 14 bases between. The germline gives CDR1 WSHSY, CDR2 SAAADI. This CDR3 comprises 14 residues. In DNA, the CDR3 is TGCGCCAGCGCTCGGGGACTCCCCACAGATACGCAGTATTTT. This encodes CASARGLPTDTQYF.

This clonotype has ten or more counts. This CDR3 is CSAGWAGGTGELFF. In DNA form, the CDR3 reads TGCAGCGCCGGCTGGGCGGGAGGCACCGGGGAGCTGTTTTTT. The V and J genes are TRBV20-1 and TRBJ2-2; 8 positions match TRBD2. CDR1 and CDR2 (germline): DFQATT, SNEGSKA (reference sequence). CDR3 length: 14 residues.

This clonotype showed up just a few times. This chain's CDR3 is CSAVGQGGQPQHF. For the CDR3, the DNA is TGCAGCGCCGTGGGACAGGGCGGGCAGCCCCAGCATTTT. The chain combines TRBV29-1 with TRBJ1-5; 9 bases agree with TRBD1. V shed 7 bases and J 7 bases; nucleotides not matched to a gene: 8. CDR3 length: 13 residues. Per germline, CDR1 SQVTM and CDR2 ANQGSEA.

The V and J genes are TRBV6-1 and TRBJ1-2; perhaps TRBD1 as D (6 bases). This CDR3 contains 15 residues. V lost 3 bases to trimming and J lost 4 bases, with 15 bases between them. Germline lookup yields CDR1 MNHNS and CDR2 SASEGT. The CDR3 DNA sequence: TGTGCCAGCAGTGATAGGACAGCGACCACCTATGGCTACACCTTC. Protein product: CASSDRTATTYGYTF.

The gene calls are TRBV24-1 and TRBJ2-3; a possible D gene is TRBD1 (6 bases). This CDR3 contains 14 residues. Germline V gene data show CDR1 as KGHDR and CDR2 as SFDVKD. Trimming stripped 2 bases from V and 6 bases from J, with 11 bases between. The CDR3, as DNA: TGTGCCACCAGTGATTGGGACACGGGGGATACGCAGTATTTT. This encodes CATSDWDTGDTQYF.

V usage is TRBV29-1 and J usage is TRBJ1-1; no clear D. The CDR3 consists of 10 residues. Trimming left V 7 bases short and J 8 bases short, with 11 bases between. CDR1 is SQVTM, CDR2 ANQGSEA, per germline. CDR3 sequence: CSGLVGEAFF. The CDR3 nucleotides read TGCAGCGGGTTAGTTGGGGAAGCTTTCTTT.

This clonotype appeared many times. The genes are TRBV4-1 and TRBJ2-4, with 11 bases identical to TRBD2. This CDR3 contains 18 residues. The germline V gene encodes CDR1 MGHRA and CDR2 YSYEKL. The junction had 8 bases not matched to a gene; V was cut back by 0 bases and J by 4 bases. The DNA for the CDR3 is TGCGCCAGCAGCCAAGATGGGAGGGGGACTAGCGGAAAAAACATTCAGTACTTC. It translates to CASSQDGRGTSGKNIQYF.

The chain carries TRBV29-1 and TRBJ1-4, with D perhaps TRBD1 (6 bases). The V end was cut by 4 bases, the J end by 12 bases, with 18 bases between. Germline CDR1 is SQVTM and CDR2 is ANQGSEA. The CDR3 runs to 13 residues. The DNA of the CDR3 is TGCAGCGTTGGAAAGGGGGGGGTTTCGGAACTGTTTTTT. It yields the protein CSVGKGGVSELFF.

This clonotype was detected many times. The chain is built from TRBV3-1 and TRBJ2-7; 9 nucleotides align to TRBD2. The CDR3 is made up of 14 amino acids. V was pared by 1 base and J by 7 bases, with 5 bases of the junction left unmatched. Germline CDR1 LGHDT, CDR2 YNNKEL (reference sequence). The CDR3, as DNA: TGTGCCAGCAGCCAAGTACCTAGCGGGGTAGAGCAGTACTTC. Amino acid sequence: CASSQVPSGVEQYF.

There are many counts of this clonotype. The rearrangement uses TRBV2 and TRBJ1-5; 8 bases map to TRBD1. Germline V gene sequence: CDR1 SNHLY, CDR2 FYNNEI. This CDR3 has 14 amino acids. J lost 3 bases, V lost 3 bases, and 1 base had no gene match. The CDR3 protein is CASSEDRVNQPQHF. Written as DNA, the CDR3 is TGTGCCAGCAGTGAGGACAGGGTCAATCAGCCCCAGCATTTT.

V gene TRBV12-3 or TRBV12-4 combines with J gene TRBJ2-2, with no clear D. The CDR3 spans 12 residues. Trimming cost V 7 bases and J 0 bases, with 3 bases left between them. The CDR3 sequence is CASNANTGELFF. The DNA of the CDR3 is TGTGCCAGCAACGCGAACACCGGGGAGCTGTTTTTT.

V gene TRBV18 combines with J gene TRBJ1-1; 7 positions match TRBD1. This CDR3 is built from 12 residues. After removal of 4 bases from V and 7 bases from J, the junction contained 3 bases not matched to a gene. The germline CDR1 and CDR2 sequences are KGHSH and LQKENI. CDR3 sequence: CASSQDRYEAFF. The DNA for the CDR3 is TGTGCCAGCTCACAGGACAGGTATGAAGCTTTCTTT.

This clonotype was seen at least ten times. The chain carries TRBV4-1 and TRBJ2-7, with D possibly TRBD1 on 5 matching bases. CDR1 MGHRA and CDR2 YSYEKL come from the germline V gene. The V end lost 0 bases, the J end lost 0 bases, and 12 bases lay between the germline ends. This CDR3 is 16 amino acids long. The CDR3 spells CASSQDRYDSSYEQYF. CDR3 in DNA: TGCGCCAGCAGCCAAGATCGGTACGACAGCTCCTACGAGCAGTACTTC.

At least ten counts were recorded for this clonotype. The rearrangement joins TRBV24-1 to TRBJ1-1; 10 nucleotides align to TRBD1. V shed 1 base, J shed 1 base, and the junction held 11 bases outside the gene matches. The CDR3 is made up of 19 amino acids. Germline lookup yields CDR1 KGHDR and CDR2 SFDVKD. In DNA, the CDR3 is TGTGCCACCAGTGATTTAATCCCGACAGGGGGCCTTAAGAACACTGAAGCTTTCTTT. Encoded protein: CATSDLIPTGGLKNTEAFF.

This chain links TRBV6-2 or TRBV6-3 with TRBJ1-1; no firm D call. Germline CDR1 reads MNHEY; CDR2 reads SVGEGT. The CDR3 has 14 residues. Trimming stripped 0 bases from V and 1 base from J, with 6 bases between. For the CDR3, the DNA is TGTGCCAGCAGTTACTCTACGGAGAACACTGAAGCTTTCTTT. Translation: CASSYSTENTEAFF.